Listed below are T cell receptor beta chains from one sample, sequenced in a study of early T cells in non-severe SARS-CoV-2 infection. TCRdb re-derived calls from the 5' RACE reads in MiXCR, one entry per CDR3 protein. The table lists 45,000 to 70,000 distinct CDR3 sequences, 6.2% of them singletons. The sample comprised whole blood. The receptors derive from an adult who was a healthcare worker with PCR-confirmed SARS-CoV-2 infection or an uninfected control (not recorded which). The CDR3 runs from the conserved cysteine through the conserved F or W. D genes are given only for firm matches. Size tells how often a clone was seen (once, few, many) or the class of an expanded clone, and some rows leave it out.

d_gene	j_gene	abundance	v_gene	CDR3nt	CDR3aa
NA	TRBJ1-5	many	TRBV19	TGTGCCAGTAGTATCCGACGCGTTGAGCCCCAGCATTTT	CASSIRRVEPQHF
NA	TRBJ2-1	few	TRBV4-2	TGTGCCAGCAGCCAAGATAAGTCCGATTCCGTCAATGAGCAGTTCTTC	CASSQDKSDSVNEQFF
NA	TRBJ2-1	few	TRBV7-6	TGTGCCAGCAGCCCCGGCCGGGGGCCGACCAATGAGCAGTTCTTC	CASSPGRGPTNEQFF
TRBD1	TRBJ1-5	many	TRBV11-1	TGTGCCAGCAGCTTAGGGACAGGAGGGAATCAGCCCCAGCATTTT	CASSLGTGGNQPQHF
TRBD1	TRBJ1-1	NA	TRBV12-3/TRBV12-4	TGTGCCAGCAGTCGGACAGGGACGAACACTGAAGCTTTCTTT	CASSRTGTNTEAFF
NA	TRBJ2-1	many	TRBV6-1	TGTGCCAGCAGTGTTCTCAGGGGCGAGGGGGAGCAGTTCTTC	CASSVLRGEGEQFF
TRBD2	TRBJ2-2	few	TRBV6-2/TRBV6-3	TGTGCCAGCACTCCCGACAGGGGACTAGCGGGGGGTACCGGGGAGCTGTTTTTT	CASTPDRGLAGGTGELFF
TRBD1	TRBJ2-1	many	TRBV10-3	TGTGCCATCAGTGAGTCGGACAGGGGTGCGTACAATGAGCAGTTCTTC	CAISESDRGAYNEQFF
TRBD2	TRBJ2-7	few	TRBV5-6	TGTGCCAGCAGCATCGGACTAGGTGCCTACGAGCAGTACTTC	CASSIGLGAYEQYF
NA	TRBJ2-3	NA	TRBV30	TGTGCCTGGAGTGACGGGGGTCTAGGAACGGATACGCAGTATTTT	CAWSDGGLGTDTQYF
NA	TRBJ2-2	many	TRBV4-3	TGCGCCAGCAGCCAAGAAGGAAACACCGGGGAGCTGTTTTTT	CASSQEGNTGELFF
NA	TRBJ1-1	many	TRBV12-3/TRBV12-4	TGTGCCAGCAGTTTAGGTCCTGAAGCTTTCTTT	CASSLGPEAFF
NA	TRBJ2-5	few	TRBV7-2	TGTGCCAGCAGCTTAACATGGCAAGAGACCCAGTACTTC	CASSLTWQETQYF
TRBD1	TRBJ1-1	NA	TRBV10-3	TGTGCCATCAGTGATAGGGGACAGGGGGCCAGACAGCGGAACACTGAAGCTTTCTTT	CAISDRGQGARQRNTEAFF
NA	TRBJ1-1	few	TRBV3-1	TGTGCCAGCAGCCCCTCCCGGGGCCAGAACACTGAAGTTTTCTTT	CASSPSRGQNTEVFF
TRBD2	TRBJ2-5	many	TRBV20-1	TGCAGTGCCGTAGGTTCTAGCGGTCGAGAGACCCAGTACTTC	CSAVGSSGRETQYF
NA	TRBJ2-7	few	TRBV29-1	TGCAGCGTTGGAGTAGGGTACGAGCAGTACTTC	CSVGVGYEQYF
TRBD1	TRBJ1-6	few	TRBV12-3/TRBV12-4	TGTGCCAGCAGTCCAGGGGGCTCTTCACCCCTCCACTTT	CASSPGGSSPLHF
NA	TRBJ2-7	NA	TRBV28	TGTGCCAGCGAGGGAACTCTGGCGAAGTACGAGCAGTACTTC	CASEGTLAKYEQYF
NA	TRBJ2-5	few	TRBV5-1	TGCGCCAGCAGCTTGGCTCCCGGGACACCTGAAGAGACCCAGTACTTC	CASSLAPGTPEETQYF
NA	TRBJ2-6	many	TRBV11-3	TGTGCCAGCAGCACACTGAACTCTGGGGCCAACGTCCTGACTTTC	CASSTLNSGANVLTF
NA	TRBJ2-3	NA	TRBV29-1	TGCAGCGTTTTTGGAGTGGCAGATACGCAGTATTTT	CSVFGVADTQYF
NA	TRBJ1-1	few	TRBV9	TGTGCCAGCAGCGTCAGTGTAGGGGCCGATACTGAAGCTTTCTTT	CASSVSVGADTEAFF
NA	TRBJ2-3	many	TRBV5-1	TGCGCCAGCGCCTCCGGGGGCAGTTATGATACGCAGTATTTT	CASASGGSYDTQYF
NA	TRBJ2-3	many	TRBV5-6	TGTGCCAGCAGCCTGGGGGCGAATAGAGCCACAGATACGCAGTATTTT	CASSLGANRATDTQYF
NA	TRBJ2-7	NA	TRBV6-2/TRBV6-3	TGTGCCAGCAGTTACTCGACGCGGGGGCCGGGGGAGCAGTACTTC	CASSYSTRGPGEQYF
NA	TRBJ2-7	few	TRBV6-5	TGTGCCAGCAGTCGGGGGCAGGTGGGGTACGAGCAGTACTTC	CASSRGQVGYEQYF
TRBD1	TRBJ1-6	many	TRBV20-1	TGCAGTGCTACAGTAACCGGGACAGGGAGTTCACCCCTCCACTTT	CSATVTGTGSSPLHF
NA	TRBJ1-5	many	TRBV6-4	TGTGCCAGCAGTACCGACGGAAATCAGCCCCAGCATTTT	CASSTDGNQPQHF
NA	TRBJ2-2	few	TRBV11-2	TGTGCCAGCACCTCCCAAGCCGGTGTATTAGGGGAGCTGTTTTTT	CASTSQAGVLGELFF
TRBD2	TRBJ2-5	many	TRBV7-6	TGTGCCAGCAGCTTATACAGACTAGCGGGGACTCAAGAGACCCAGTACTTC	CASSLYRLAGTQETQYF
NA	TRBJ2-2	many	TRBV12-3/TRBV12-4	TGTGCCAGCAGTTTGCTACAGGGGAACACCGGGGAGCTGTTTTTT	CASSLLQGNTGELFF
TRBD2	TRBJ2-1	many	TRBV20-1	TGCAGTGCCCCCCCACGCGGGGGGGCCTACAATGAGCAGTTCTTC	CSAPPRGGAYNEQFF
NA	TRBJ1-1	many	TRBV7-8	TGTGCCAGCAGCCAAAATCAGGGTGCAGCTTTCTTT	CASSQNQGAAFF
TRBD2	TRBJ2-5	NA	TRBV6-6	TGTGCCAGCAGGACTAGCGGGGGGGCCGTGGAGACCCAGTACTTC	CASRTSGGAVETQYF
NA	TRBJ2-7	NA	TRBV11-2	TGTGCCAGCAGCTTGGACGGATACTACGAGCAGTACTTC	CASSLDGYYEQYF
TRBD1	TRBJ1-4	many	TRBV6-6	TGTGCCAGCAGTTCGGGACAGGGGAGTGAAAAACTGTTTTTT	CASSSGQGSEKLFF
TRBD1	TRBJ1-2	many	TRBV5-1	TGCGCCAGCAGCTTGGGAGGGCAGGGGGACTATGGCTACACCTTC	CASSLGGQGDYGYTF
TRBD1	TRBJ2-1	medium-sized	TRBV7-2	TGTGCCAGCCAAAAGGACAGGGGGAAACTAGATGAGCAGTTCTTC	CASQKDRGKLDEQFF
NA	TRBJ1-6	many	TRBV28	TGTGCCAGCAGTTTGGGACGGTTTAATTCACCCCTCCACTTT	CASSLGRFNSPLHF
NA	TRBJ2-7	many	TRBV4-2	TGTGCCAGCAGCCTTCACTACGAGCAGTACTTC	CASSLHYEQYF
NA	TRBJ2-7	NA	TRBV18	TGTGCCAGCTCACCACGCCAGGGTCTTATGTACGAGCAGTACTTC	CASSPRQGLMYEQYF
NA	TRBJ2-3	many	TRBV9	TGTGCCAGCAGCGGTACGGGGGGCCCAGATACGCAGTATTTT	CASSGTGGPDTQYF
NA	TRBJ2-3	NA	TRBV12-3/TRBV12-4	TGTGCCAGCAGTTTATGGTCCAGCACAGATACGCAGTATTTT	CASSLWSSTDTQYF
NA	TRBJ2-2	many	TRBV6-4	TGTGCCAGCAGTCTGGAGGGCATTAACACCGGGGAGCTGTTTTTT	CASSLEGINTGELFF
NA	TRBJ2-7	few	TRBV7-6	TGTGCCAGCAGCTTAGCCCCCTCAGGGTTACGGTACGAGCAGTACTTC	CASSLAPSGLRYEQYF
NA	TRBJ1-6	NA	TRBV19	TGTGCCAGTAGTCCGGGGCAGGGTTTTTGGGCCCTCCACTTT	CASSPGQGFWALHF
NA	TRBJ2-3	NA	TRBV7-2	TGTGCCAGCCGGCGGGGAAGCACAGATACGCAGTATTTT	CASRRGSTDTQYF
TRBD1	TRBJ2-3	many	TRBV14	TGTGCCAGCAGCCGACAACAGGGGGCAGCTACGCAGTATTTT	CASSRQQGAATQYF
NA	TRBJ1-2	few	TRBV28	TGTGCCAGCGGGTACAGGGAGTATGGCTACACCTTC	CASGYREYGYTF
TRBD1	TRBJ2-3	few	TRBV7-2	TGTGCCAGCATCAATACTCCGGGACAGGGGGCCGATACGCAGTATTTT	CASINTPGQGADTQYF
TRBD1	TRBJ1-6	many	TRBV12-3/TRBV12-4	TGTGCCACCCAGACAGGGGGTGGTAATTCACCCCTCCACTTT	CATQTGGGNSPLHF
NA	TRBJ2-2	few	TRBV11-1	TGTGCCAGCAGCTCCCACGCAGGGGTTGGTACCGGGGAGCTGTTTTTT	CASSSHAGVGTGELFF